This TCR beta chain was identified in a study of shared clonotypes between healthy human individuals. The study, taken as a whole, reports: Investigators expected sequencing depth to affect clonotype sharing among donors.

Running of the assay took place at deep level. Sorted-subset replicate PCRs used 200 ng of genomic DNA. This amount corresponded to 33,000 or so T cell genomes. Per the authors' pipeline: ImmunoSEQ only sent back junction sequences with no quality scores, so filtering was done differently. Sequenced by immunoSEQ multiplex PCR; TCRdb stores in-frame clones only, minus some. That table is the source of V, J and clone size, and D and trimming were worked out from the DNA. The data hold about 1 million clones, with approximately 80% observed a single time. Note on this clone: The antigen is not known.

This CDR3 comprises 16 residues. The V gene lost 1 base and the J gene lost 7 bases, with 20 bases spanning the gap. The germline V gene encodes CDR1 LGHNA and CDR2 YSLEER. This TCR was recovered from a young man in good health. Some clones in this sample may be carry-over from other donors' samples. Sequenced sample: memory CD4+ T cells from PBMCs. Regarding subset: CD45RA-negative fraction. V and J are TRBV4-3 and TRBJ2-7, with D tentatively TRBD1 or TRBD2 (5 bases each). The CDR3 DNA sequence: TGCGCCAGCAGCCAAGGGTTCGGGCAGGGAGTCTGGGAGCAGTACTTC. Translated, it gives CASSQGFGQGVWEQYF.